The sequence of this T cell receptor beta chain was determined in a study of T cell responses to AZD1222 COVID-19 vaccine. Looked up from germline, CDR1 is MDHEN and CDR2 is SYDVKM. CDR3 length equals 13 residues. Trimming took off 7 bases at V and 4 bases at J, with 13 bases between the two ends. Comments on this clone: Its matching antigen is unknown.

Clones were sequenced by immunoSEQ multiplex PCR, and TCRdb holds only the in-frame ones, with some missing. The sample lists under 50,000 clones; around 90% were seen once. Whole-study results and caveats: Spike-specific TCR breadth and depth grew following two AZD1222 doses. Sampled repertoires all dated from after the peak T cell response. Targets within unmutated variant regions were reportedly found for nearly half of spike-specific TCRs. Females made up more of the donors, who were largely white British, and clonal diversity may have come out too low.

This chain uses TRBV28 with TRBJ2-5; tentatively, D is TRBD2 (7 bases). This TCR derives from an adult who received the MenACWY meningococcal vaccine as a control. This material consisted of peripheral blood, taken 28 days after the second dose of the MenACWY control vaccine. CDR3 sequence (DNA): TGTGCCAGCAAGGGGGGGGTAGGAGAGACCCAGTACTTC. Its protein is CASKGGVGETQYF.